These 12 T cell receptor beta chains share one sample of origin, sequenced in a study of blood T cell repertoires in COVID-19. The data were produced by immunoSEQ multiplex PCR, yet TCRdb's version contains in-frame clones alone and is incomplete. The sample yields 200,000 to 300,000 clones, roughly 91% seen once. Sequencing was done on a sample of peripheral blood. The receptors were gathered from a man aged 25-45 years with COVID-19, enrolled during active disease.

The rearrangement links TRBV6-4 to TRBJ2-1; 9 nucleotides align to TRBD2. The CDR3 has 15 amino acids. J lost 8 bases, V lost 4 bases, and 9 bases had no gene match. CDR1 and CDR2 (germline): MRHNA, SNTAGT. The CDR3 DNA follows: TGTGCCAGCAGTGTGGCTAGCGGGGCCATCCATGAGCAGTTCTTC. Its protein is CASSVASGAIHEQFF.

This chain joins TRBV11-2 and TRBJ1-3; 7 bases map to TRBD1. Germline assignment: CDR1 SGHAT and CDR2 FQNNGV. V lost 5 bases, J lost 2 bases, and 9 bases stayed unmatched. This CDR3 spans 16 amino acids. The CDR3, as DNA: TGTGCCAGCAGCAATATAAAGGGACAGCCTGGAAACACCATATATTTT. Translation: CASSNIKGQPGNTIYF. The whole variable domain, filled in from reference TRBV11-2 and TRBJ1-3, reads EAGVAQSPRYKIIEKRQSVAFWCNPISGHATLYWYQQILGQGPKLLIQFQNNGVVDDSQLPKDRFSAERLKGVDSTLKIQPAKLEDSAVYLCASSNIKGQPGNTIYFGEGSWLTVV.

J is TRBJ1-6 and V is TRBV10-2; D may be TRBD1 (6 bases). Germline-derived CDR1 and CDR2 are WSHSY and SAAADI. The CDR3 is 15 residues long. The V gene lost 6 bases and the J gene lost 9 bases, with 18 bases spanning the gap. The CDR3 region has the DNA TGCGCCAGCAGCCCAGAGGGGGGGCTTCTTTCACCCCTCCACTTT. It specifies CASSPEGGLLSPLHF.

A note on this clone: Within the sample, other DNA sequences also encode this same CDR3. The V and J genes are TRBV2 and TRBJ1-1; 7 bases fit TRBD1. This CDR3 has 14 amino acids. J lost 3 bases, V lost 4 bases, and 5 bases had no gene match. Per germline, CDR1 SNHLY and CDR2 FYNNEI. CDR3 sequence reads: CASSGQGIDTEAFF. CDR3 coding DNA: TGTGCCAGCAGTGGACAGGGCATAGACACTGAAGCTTTCTTT.

The rearrangement links TRBV11-2 to TRBJ1-2; tentative D call: TRBD1 (5 bases). V was pared by 7 bases and J by 5 bases, with 14 bases between. The CDR3 extends over 13 amino acids. Germline CDR1 SGHAT, CDR2 FQNNGV. CDR3 residues: CASMGGRAYGYTF. CDR3 DNA sequence: TGTGCCAGCATGGGGGGTCGAGCTTATGGCTACACCTTC. Full variable domain (rest looked up from reference TRBV11-2 and TRBJ1-2): EAGVAQSPRYKIIEKRQSVAFWCNPISGHATLYWYQQILGQGPKLLIQFQNNGVVDDSQLPKDRFSAERLKGVDSTLKIQPAKLEDSAVYLCASMGGRAYGYTFGSGTRLTVV.

The chain couples TRBV5-1 to TRBJ1-1; 7 bases are shared with TRBD1. V lost 4 bases, J lost 0 bases, and 6 bases stayed unmatched. Germline V lookup: CDR1 SGHRS, CDR2 YFSETQ. The CDR3 totals 15 residues. The CDR3 DNA sequence: TGCGCCAGCAGCCAAGGGGACAGAATGAACACTGAAGCTTTCTTT. Translated: CASSQGDRMNTEAFF. The full variable domain, its missing parts supplied by reference TRBV5-1 and TRBJ1-1, is KAGVTQTPRYLIKTRGQQVTLSCSPISGHRSVSWYQQTPGQGLQFLFEYFSETQRNKGNFPGRFSGRQFSNSRSEMNVSTLELGDSALYLCASSQGDRMNTEAFFGQGTRLTVV.

The CDR3 DNA reads as TGTGCCAGCAGTACGCAGACTTATAGCAATCAGCCCCAGCATTTT. This codes for CASSTQTYSNQPQHF. The V call is TRBV6-6, the J call TRBJ1-5; D unclear. Germline CDR1 MNHNY, CDR2 SVGAGI (reference sequence). The CDR3 contains 15 residues. V lost 5 bases and J 0 bases, leaving 11 bases between the germline ends.

V usage is TRBV7-9 and J usage is TRBJ1-5, with D maybe TRBD1 (6 bases). This CDR3 region has 15 residues. Germline V gene lookup returns CDR1 SEHNR and CDR2 FQNEAQ (reference sequence). V lost 2 bases and J lost 4, with 12 bases in between. CDR3 coding DNA: TGTGCCAGCAGCTTAAAGGCAGGGGATAATCAGCCCCAGCATTTT. Its translation is CASSLKAGDNQPQHF.

The chain has TRBV3-1 (or the pseudogene TRBV3-2) and TRBJ1-5; D might be TRBD1 (5 bases). The CDR3 contains 14 residues. Germline CDR1 LGHDT, CDR2 YNNKEL (reference sequence). The germline V and J ends were trimmed by 2 bases and 2 bases, with 7 bases remaining between them. Written as DNA, the CDR3 is TGTGCCAGCAGCCAAACGGGGGGCAATCAGCCCCAGCATTTT. Its translation: CASSQTGGNQPQHF.

The chain has TRBV7-2 and TRBJ2-1; 7 bases line up with TRBD2. Trimming took 3 bases from V and 9 from J; bases not matched to a gene: 11. Germline V lookup: CDR1 SGHTA, CDR2 FQGNSA. The CDR3 is 15 amino acids. The CDR3, as DNA: TGTGCCAGCAGCTTGAACGGGGGGATGTATGGTGAGCAGTTCTTC. This sequence encodes CASSLNGGMYGEQFF.

This sequence joins TRBV5-5 and TRBJ2-7, with D perhaps matching TRBD1 (5 bases). Trimming left V 4 bases short and J 0 bases short, with 11 bases between. Germline CDR1 and CDR2: SGHKS and YYEKEE (reference sequence). The CDR3 is 14 residues long. CDR3 in DNA: TGTGCCAGCAGCGGGCCCGACAGCTCCTACGAGCAGTACTTC. It yields the protein CASSGPDSSYEQYF.

The chain couples TRBV10-3 to TRBJ2-3; D is unclear. V shed 1 base and J shed 0 bases, with 17 bases lying between them. Germline CDR1 ENHRY, CDR2 SYGVKD. This CDR3 region has 18 residues. The CDR3 spells CAISEFRIGETSTDTQYF. DNA for the CDR3: TGTGCCATCAGTGAGTTTCGTATAGGAGAAACTAGCACAGATACGCAGTATTTT.